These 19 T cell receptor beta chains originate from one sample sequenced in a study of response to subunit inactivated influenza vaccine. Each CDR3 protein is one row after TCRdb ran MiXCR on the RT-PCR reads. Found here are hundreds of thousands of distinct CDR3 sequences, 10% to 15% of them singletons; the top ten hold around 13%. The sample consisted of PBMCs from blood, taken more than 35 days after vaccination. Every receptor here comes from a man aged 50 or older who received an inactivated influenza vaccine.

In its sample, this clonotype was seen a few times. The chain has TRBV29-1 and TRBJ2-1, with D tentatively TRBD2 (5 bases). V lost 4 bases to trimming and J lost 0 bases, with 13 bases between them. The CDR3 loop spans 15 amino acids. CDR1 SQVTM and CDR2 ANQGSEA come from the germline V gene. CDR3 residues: CSVAGSPNSYNEQFF. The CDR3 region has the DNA TGCAGCGTTGCGGGGTCGCCCAACTCCTACAATGAGCAGTTCTTC.

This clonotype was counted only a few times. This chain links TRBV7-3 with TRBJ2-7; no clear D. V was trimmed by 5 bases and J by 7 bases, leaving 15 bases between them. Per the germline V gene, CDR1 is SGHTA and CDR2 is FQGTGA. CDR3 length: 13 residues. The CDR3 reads CASSAIHGLEQYF. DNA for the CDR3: TGTGCCAGCAGCGCCATCCATGGCCTTGAGCAGTACTTC.

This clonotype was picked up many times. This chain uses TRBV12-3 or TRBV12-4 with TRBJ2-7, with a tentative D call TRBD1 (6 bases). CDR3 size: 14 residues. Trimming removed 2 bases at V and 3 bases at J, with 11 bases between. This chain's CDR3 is CASSLQGSLYEQYF. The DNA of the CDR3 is TGTGCCAGCAGTTTACAGGGGAGCCTCTACGAGCAGTACTTC.

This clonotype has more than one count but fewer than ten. The CDR3 DNA is TGTGCCAGCAGTCCAGACGGTTCCGCAGATACGCAGTATTTT. This codes for CASSPDGSADTQYF. The V call is TRBV12-3 or TRBV12-4, the J call TRBJ2-3; D uncertain. V shed 5 bases and J shed 4 bases, with 13 bases lying between them. The CDR3 runs to 14 residues.

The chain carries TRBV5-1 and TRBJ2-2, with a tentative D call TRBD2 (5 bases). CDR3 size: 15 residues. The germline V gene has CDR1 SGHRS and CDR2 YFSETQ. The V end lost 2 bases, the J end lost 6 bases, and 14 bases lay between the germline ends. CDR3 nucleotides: TGCGCCAGCAGCTTAGATCGGGAATCGGCCGGGGAGCTGTTTTTT. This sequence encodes CASSLDRESAGELFF.

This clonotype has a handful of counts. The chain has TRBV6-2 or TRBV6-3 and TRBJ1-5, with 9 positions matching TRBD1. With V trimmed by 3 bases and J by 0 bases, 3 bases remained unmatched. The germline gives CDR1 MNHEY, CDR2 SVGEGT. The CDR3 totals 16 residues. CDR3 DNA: TGTGCCAGCAGTTATGAGGACAGGGGTAGCAATCAGCCCCAGCATTTT. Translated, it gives CASSYEDRGSNQPQHF.

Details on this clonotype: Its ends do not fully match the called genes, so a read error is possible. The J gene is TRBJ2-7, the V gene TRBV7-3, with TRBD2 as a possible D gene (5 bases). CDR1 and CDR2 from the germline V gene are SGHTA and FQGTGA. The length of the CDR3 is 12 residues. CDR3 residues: CASSLYSDSEHF. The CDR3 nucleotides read TGTGCCAGCAGCCTGTACTCGGACTCCGAGCACTTC.

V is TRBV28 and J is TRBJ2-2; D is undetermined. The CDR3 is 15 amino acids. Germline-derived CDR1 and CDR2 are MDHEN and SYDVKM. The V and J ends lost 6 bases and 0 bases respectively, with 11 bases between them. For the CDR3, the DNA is TGTGCCAGCAGCTCTCCCGGGCCGAACACCGGGGAGCTGTTTTTT. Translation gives CASSSPGPNTGELFF.

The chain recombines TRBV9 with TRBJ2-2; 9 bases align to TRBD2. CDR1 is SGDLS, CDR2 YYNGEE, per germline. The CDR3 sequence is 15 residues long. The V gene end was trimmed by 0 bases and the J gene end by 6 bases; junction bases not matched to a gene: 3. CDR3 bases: TGTGCCAGCAGCGTAGACCCTAGCGGGGCCGGGGAGCTGTTTTTT. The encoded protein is CASSVDPSGAGELFF.

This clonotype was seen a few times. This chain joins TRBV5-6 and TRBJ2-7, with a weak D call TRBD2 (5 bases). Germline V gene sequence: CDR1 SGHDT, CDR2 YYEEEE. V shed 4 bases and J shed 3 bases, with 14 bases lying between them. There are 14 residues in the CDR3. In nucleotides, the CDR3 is TGTGCCAGCAGCCCTATTCACCGGGACTACGAGCAGTACTTC. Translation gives CASSPIHRDYEQYF.

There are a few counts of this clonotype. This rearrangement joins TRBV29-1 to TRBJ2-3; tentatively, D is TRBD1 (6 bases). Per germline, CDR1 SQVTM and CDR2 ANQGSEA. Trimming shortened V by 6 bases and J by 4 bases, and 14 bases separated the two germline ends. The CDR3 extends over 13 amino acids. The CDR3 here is CSVGAILSDTQYF. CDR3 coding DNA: TGCAGCGTGGGGGCCATTCTGTCAGATACGCAGTATTTT.

The CDR3 nucleotides read TGCGCCAGCAGCTTCCGACAGGGTTTCGGAGATACGCAGTATTTT. Residues: CASSFRQGFGDTQYF. J is TRBJ2-3 and V is TRBV5-1, with 7 bases fitting TRBD1. There are 15 residues in the CDR3. In germline, CDR1 is SGHRS, CDR2 YFSETQ. Trimming took 2 bases from V and 5 from J; bases not matched to a gene: 8. Together with reference TRBV5-1 and TRBJ2-3, the CDR3 gives the full variable domain: KAGVTQTPRYLIKTRGQQVTLSCSPISGHRSVSWYQQTPGQGLQFLFEYFSETQRNKGNFPGRFSGRQFSNSRSEMNVSTLELGDSALYLCASSFRQGFGDTQYFGPGTRLTVL.

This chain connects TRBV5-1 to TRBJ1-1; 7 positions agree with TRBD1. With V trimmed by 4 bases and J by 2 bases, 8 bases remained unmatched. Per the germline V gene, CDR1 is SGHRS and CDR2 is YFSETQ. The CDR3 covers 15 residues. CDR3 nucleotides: TGCGCCAGCAGCCACCCGGACAGGACAAACACTGAAGCTTTCTTT. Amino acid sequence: CASSHPDRTNTEAFF. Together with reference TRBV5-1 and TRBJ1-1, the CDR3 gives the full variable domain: KAGVTQTPRYLIKTRGQQVTLSCSPISGHRSVSWYQQTPGQGLQFLFEYFSETQRNKGNFPGRFSGRQFSNSRSEMNVSTLELGDSALYLCASSHPDRTNTEAFFGQGTRLTVV.

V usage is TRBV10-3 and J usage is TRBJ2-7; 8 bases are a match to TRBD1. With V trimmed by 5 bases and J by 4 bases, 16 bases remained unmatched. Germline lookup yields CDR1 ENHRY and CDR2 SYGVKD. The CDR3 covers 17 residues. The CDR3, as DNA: TGTGCCATCAGTAACAAACCCGGACAGGGTCCGTCTTACGAGCAGTACTTC. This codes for CAISNKPGQGPSYEQYF.

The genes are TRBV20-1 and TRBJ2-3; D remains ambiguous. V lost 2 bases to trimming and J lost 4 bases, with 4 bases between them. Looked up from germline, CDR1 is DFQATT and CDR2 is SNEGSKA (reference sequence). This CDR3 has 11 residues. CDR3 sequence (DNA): TGCAGTGCTAGAACCGCAGATACGCAGTATTTT. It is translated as CSARTADTQYF.

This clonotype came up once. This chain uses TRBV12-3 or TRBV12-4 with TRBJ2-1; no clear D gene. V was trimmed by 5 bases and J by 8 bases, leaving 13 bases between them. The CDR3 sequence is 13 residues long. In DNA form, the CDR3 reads TGTGCCAGCAGTCCGGGCCTTACCCATGAGCAGTTCTTC. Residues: CASSPGLTHEQFF.

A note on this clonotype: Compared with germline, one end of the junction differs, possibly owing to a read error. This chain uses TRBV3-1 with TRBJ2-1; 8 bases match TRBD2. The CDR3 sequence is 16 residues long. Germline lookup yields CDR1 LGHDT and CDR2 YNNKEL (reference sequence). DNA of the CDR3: TGTGCCATCAGCCAAGGGCCTATGGGCGGGAGGAATGAGCAGTTCTTC. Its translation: CAISQGPMGGRNEQFF.

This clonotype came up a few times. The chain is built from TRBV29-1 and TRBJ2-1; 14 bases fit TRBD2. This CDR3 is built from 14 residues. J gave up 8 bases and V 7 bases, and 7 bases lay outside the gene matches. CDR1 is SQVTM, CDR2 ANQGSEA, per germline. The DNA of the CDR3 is TGCAGCGCCGGACTAGCGGGAGGAGTATATGAGCAGTTCTTC. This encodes CSAGLAGGVYEQFF.

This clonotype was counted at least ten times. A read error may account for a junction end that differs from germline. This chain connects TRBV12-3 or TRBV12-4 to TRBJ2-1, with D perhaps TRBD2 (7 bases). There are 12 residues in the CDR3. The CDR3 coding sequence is TGTGCCAGCAATCCGACTGGGGGGGGGCGGCTCTTC. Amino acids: CASNPTGGGRLF.